This entry lists 5 T cell receptor beta chains sequenced from one sample in a study of blood T cell repertoires in COVID-19. The table came from immunoSEQ multiplex PCR; TCRdb's copy has only in-frame clones and leaves some out. This table holds about 400,000 clones, 85% to 90% found once. The sequencing input was PBMCs or T cells enriched from blood (not recorded which). The receptor set was obtained from a woman aged 45-65 years who had recovered from COVID-19.

The gene calls are TRBV10-3 and TRBJ2-1, with 8 bases fitting TRBD2. The germline V gene encodes CDR1 ENHRY and CDR2 SYGVKD. The CDR3 covers 15 residues. V lost 0 bases to trimming and J lost 8 bases; unmatched junction nucleotides: 6. CDR3 in amino acids: CAISESSGAVDEQFF. The CDR3 region has the DNA TGTGCCATCAGTGAGTCTAGCGGGGCGGTCGATGAGCAGTTCTTC.

This clone was counted only a few times. The gene calls are TRBV28 and TRBJ1-6; TRBD1 matches at 8 bases. CDR3 length: 17 amino acids. With V trimmed by 4 bases and J by 0 bases, 5 bases remained unmatched. CDR1 and CDR2 (germline): MDHEN, SYDVKM. The CDR3 DNA reads as TGTGCCAGCAGTTCCGGGACAGGCGTCTCCTATAATTCACCCCTCCACTTT. Translation gives CASSSGTGVSYNSPLHF.

The rearrangement joins TRBV4-2 to TRBJ1-1; D unresolved. Germline V lookup: CDR1 LGHNA, CDR2 YNFKEQ. V lost 1 base and J 6 bases, leaving 12 bases between the germline ends. The CDR3 has 14 residues. The chain's CDR3 is CASSQAPGSSEAFF. The CDR3 DNA follows: TGTGCCAGCAGCCAAGCTCCGGGGTCCTCTGAAGCTTTCTTT.

V and J are TRBV5-1 and TRBJ2-7; D perhaps matches TRBD2 (5 bases). The germline V gene has CDR1 SGHRS and CDR2 YFSETQ. The CDR3 spans 13 residues. V gave up 1 base and J gave up 7 bases, with 12 bases separating them. As DNA, the CDR3 is TGCGCCAGCAGCTTGACTAGGGTAGGAGAGCAGTACTTC. Its protein product is CASSLTRVGEQYF.

This chain connects TRBV6-5 to TRBJ1-2; TRBD1 is a possible D gene (5 bases). CDR3 length: 12 residues. V was trimmed by 7 bases and J by 2 bases, leaving 8 bases between them. Germline V gene data show CDR1 as MNHEY and CDR2 as SVGAGI. CDR3 bases: TGTGCCAGCATGGGGGGGAACTATGGCTACACCTTC. Protein: CASMGGNYGYTF.